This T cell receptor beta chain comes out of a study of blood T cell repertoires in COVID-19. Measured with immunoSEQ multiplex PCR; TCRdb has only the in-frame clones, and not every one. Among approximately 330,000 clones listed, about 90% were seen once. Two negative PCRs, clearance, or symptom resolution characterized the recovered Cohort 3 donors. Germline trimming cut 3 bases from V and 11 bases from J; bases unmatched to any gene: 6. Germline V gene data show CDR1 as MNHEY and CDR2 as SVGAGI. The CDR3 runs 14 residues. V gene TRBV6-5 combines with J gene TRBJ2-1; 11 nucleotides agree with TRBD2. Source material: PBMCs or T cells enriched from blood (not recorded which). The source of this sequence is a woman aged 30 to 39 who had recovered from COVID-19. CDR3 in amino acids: CASSYGGTSGKQFF. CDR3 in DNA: TGTGCCAGCAGTTATGGCGGGACTAGCGGAAAGCAGTTCTTC.